This is a list of T cell receptor beta chains from one sample in a study of cytomegalovirus exposure and HLA in healthy donors. Data came from immunoSEQ multiplex PCR; TCRdb stores just in-frame clones and leaves some out. The sample has some 140,000 clones, approximately 74% seen once; the top ten hold 2.1%. Sequencing was carried out using PBMCs. The source is a young man in good health and CMV-seronegative. CDR3s include the opening cysteine and the closing phenylalanine or tryptophan. The D gene is left open where the match is weak. The size entry is marked missing in some rows and otherwise reads once, few, many or a size class.

clone_size j_call d_call v_call cdr3_aa cdr3_nt
NA TRBJ1-1 NA TRBV6-5 CASSPRRMGGAFF TGTGCCAGCAGTCCACGAAGGATGGGAGGTGCTTTCTTT
NA TRBJ1-1 TRBD1 TRBV5-1 CASSIVPGTGFNTEAFF TGCGCCAGCAGCATCGTTCCCGGGACAGGTTTTAACACTGAAGCTTTCTTT
NA TRBJ1-2 NA TRBV7-9 CASGTSRISNYGYTF TGTGCCAGCGGAACTTCTAGGATTTCTAACTATGGCTACACCTTC
NA TRBJ2-4 NA TRBV4-2 CASSQDLRGNIQYF TGTGCCAGCAGCCAAGATCTGCGGGGAAACATTCAGTACTTC
NA TRBJ1-5 TRBD1 TRBV28 CASSGGQGGRPQNF TGTGCCAGCAGTGGGGGACAGGGGGGTCGGCCCCAGAATTTT
NA TRBJ2-3 NA TRBV9 CASSTTDTQYF TGTGCCAGCAGCACTACAGATACGCAGTATTTT
NA TRBJ1-6 TRBD1 TRBV2 CASSDRGKGAHSPLHF TGTGCCAGCAGTGATAGGGGAAAGGGGGCGCATTCACCCCTCCACTTT
NA TRBJ1-2 TRBD1 TRBV19 CASSPAGGSYGYTF TGTGCCAGTAGCCCAGCAGGGGGCAGCTATGGCTACACCTTC
NA TRBJ2-1 TRBD2 TRBV9 CASSRSGGNNEQFF TGTGCCAGCAGCAGGAGCGGGGGAAACAATGAGCAGTTCTTC
NA TRBJ2-3 TRBD1 TRBV29-1 CSVEGTGGSSSTDTQYF TGCAGCGTTGAAGGGACAGGGGGCTCGTCTAGCACAGATACGCAGTATTTT
NA TRBJ1-1 NA TRBV4-2 CASSLDQEMNTEAFF TGTGCCAGCAGCTTAGATCAGGAAATGAACACTGAAGCTTTCTTT
NA TRBJ2-1 NA TRBV2 CASSEAQGIPYNEQFF TGTGCCAGCAGTGAAGCACAGGGAATTCCCTACAATGAGCAGTTCTTC
NA TRBJ2-3 NA TRBV6-4 CASSATGATDTQYF TGTGCCAGCAGTGCTACGGGAGCCACAGATACGCAGTATTTT
NA TRBJ1-3 NA TRBV7-9 CASSQRGTSGNTIYF TGTGCCAGCAGCCAGCGCGGAACGTCTGGAAACACCATATATTTT
NA TRBJ2-2 TRBD2 TRBV6-1 CASSERLAVGELFF TGTGCCAGCAGTGAAAGACTAGCGGTCGGGGAGCTGTTTTTT
NA TRBJ2-2 NA TRBV7-8 CASSFPTRGHTGELFF TGTGCCAGCAGCTTCCCCACCCGCGGCCACACCGGGGAGCTGTTTTTT
NA TRBJ1-2 NA TRBV5-6 CASSLPPGGVRGYTF TGTGCCAGCAGCTTGCCCCCGGGGGGAGTTCGTGGCTACACCTTC
NA TRBJ1-6 NA TRBV30 CAWRDGGDSPLHF TGTGCCTGGAGAGATGGGGGGGATTCACCCCTCCACTTT
once TRBJ1-2 TRBD1 TRBV7-2 CASSRGTAYGYTF TGTGCCAGCAGCCGCGGGACAGCCTATGGCTACACCTTC
NA TRBJ1-3 TRBD1 TRBV28 CASRITGGGNTIYF TGTGCCAGCAGGATAACAGGGGGAGGAAACACCATATATTTT
NA TRBJ1-5 NA TRBV6-6 CASSYGTGNQPQHF TGTGCCAGCAGTTACGGAACCGGGAATCAGCCCCAGCATTTT
NA TRBJ2-5 NA TRBV6-1 CASSASARETQYF TGTGCCAGCAGTGCCAGCGCTAGGGAGACCCAGTACTTC
NA TRBJ2-7 NA TRBV6-1 CASSVRDTTYEQYF TGTGCCAGCAGTGTAAGGGACACCACCTACGAGCAGTACTTC
NA TRBJ2-3 NA TRBV5-1 CASSSQNTDTQYF TGCGCCAGCAGCTCCCAGAACACAGATACGCAGTATTTT
NA TRBJ2-1 TRBD2 TRBV30 CAWSELAGGENEQFF TGTGCCTGGAGTGAACTAGCGGGGGGAGAGAATGAGCAGTTCTTC
once TRBJ2-7 NA TRBV5-1 CASSSGSAYEQYF TGCGCCAGCAGCTCGGGATCGGCCTACGAGCAGTACTTC
NA TRBJ2-1 TRBD2 TRBV5-6 CASSGTSGGNNEQFF TGTGCCAGCAGCGGCACTAGCGGGGGTAACAATGAGCAGTTCTTC
NA TRBJ1-5 NA TRBV6-1 CASRPYSNQPQHF TGTGCCAGCAGGCCCTATAGCAATCAGCCCCAGCATTTT
NA TRBJ2-7 TRBD2 TRBV6-6 CASSYTTSGGAHEQYF TGTGCCAGCAGTTACACGACTAGCGGGGGGGCCCACGAGCAGTACTTC
NA TRBJ2-7 NA TRBV6-1 CASSELQYEQYF TGTGCCAGCAGTGAACTCCAGTACGAGCAGTACTTC
NA TRBJ2-3 TRBD2 TRBV9 CASSVARNPGLEVYF TGTGCCAGCAGCGTAGCCCGAAACCCGGGACTAGAAGTGTATTTT
NA TRBJ2-7 NA TRBV4-2 CASSQEEGGLNEQYF TGTGCCAGCAGCCAAGAGGAGGGGGGGCTGAACGAGCAGTACTTC
NA TRBJ2-7 TRBD1 TRBV28 CASNRDRPYEQYF TGTGCCAGCAACCGGGACAGGCCCTACGAGCAGTACTTC
NA TRBJ2-2 NA TRBV5-1 CASRVESGSGELFF TGCGCCAGCAGAGTCGAGTCTGGGAGCGGGGAGCTGTTTTTT
NA TRBJ2-5 NA TRBV6-4 CASSDSPGDETQYF TGTGCCAGCAGTGACTCCCCGGGGGACGAGACCCAGTACTTC
NA TRBJ2-7 TRBD1 TRBV27 CASRPGQGEQYF TGTGCCAGCAGACCAGGACAGGGGGAGCAGTACTTC
NA TRBJ2-3 TRBD2 TRBV28 CASSSPGLAGELTDTQYF TGTGCCAGCAGTTCCCCGGGACTAGCGGGGGAACTGACAGATACGCAGTATTTT
once TRBJ2-5 NA TRBV19 CASSIFLAQETQYF TGTGCCAGTAGTATTTTCCTGGCCCAAGAGACCCAGTACTTC
NA TRBJ2-4 TRBD2 TRBV29-1 CSVESFIGTSGGTAKNIQYF TGCAGCGTTGAGAGTTTCATCGGGACTAGCGGGGGGACAGCCAAAAACATTCAGTACTTC
few TRBJ2-1 NA TRBV6-1 CASSPGFGGNEQFF TGTGCCAGCAGTCCAGGGTTCGGGGGCAATGAGCAGTTCTTC
NA TRBJ1-5 TRBD1 TRBV7-2 CASSLRDRGPGNQPQHF TGTGCCAGCAGCTTGAGGGACAGGGGGCCTGGCAATCAGCCCCAGCATTTT
NA TRBJ1-1 NA TRBV9 CASSSGDQREAFF TGTGCCAGCAGCTCGGGAGACCAGAGAGAAGCTTTCTTT
NA TRBJ1-4 TRBD1 TRBV4-2 CASSLPVVRGDEKLFF TGTGCCAGCAGCCTCCCTGTAGTCAGGGGGGACGAAAAACTGTTTTTT